The rows below give T cell receptor beta chains drawn from one sample of a study of T cells in Graves' hyperthyroidism and ophthalmopathy. Each CDR3 protein is one row after TCRdb ran MiXCR on the multiplex PCR reads. Of hundreds of thousands of distinct CDR3 sequences listed, roughly 19% are singletons. Material for sequencing was blood. These receptors were collected from a woman aged 18 to 35 with Graves' hyperthyroidism. Each CDR3 is given with its conserved first and last residue. The D gene is left open where the match is weak. Size tells how often a clone was seen (once, few, many) or the class of an expanded clone, and some rows leave it out.

clone_size,d_call,j_call,v_call,cdr3_aa,cdr3_nt
.,TRBD1,TRBJ2-7,TRBV6-2/TRBV6-3,CASSTVGTARPYEQYF,TGTGCCAGCAGTACTGTTGGGACAGCACGTCCCTACGAGCAGTACTTC
many,.,TRBJ1-2,TRBV12-3/TRBV12-4,CASNGGAGDYGYTF,TGTGCCAGCAATGGGGGCGCTGGTGACTATGGCTACACCTTC
.,.,TRBJ2-3,TRBV7-6,CASSVLAAQGDTQYF,TGTGCCAGCAGCGTACTAGCCGCTCAAGGAGATACGCAGTATTTT
few,.,TRBJ1-5,TRBV4-1,CASSDRLDQPQHF,TGCGCCAGCAGCGACAGATTGGATCAGCCCCAGCATTTT
many,.,TRBJ2-4,TRBV28,CASSRWPLAKNIQYF,TGTGCCAGCAGCCGTTGGCCTCTAGCCAAAAACATTCAGTACTTC
many,.,TRBJ1-3,TRBV4-2,CASSQDGQLGNTIYF,TGTGCCAGCAGCCAAGATGGACAGCTTGGAAACACCATATATTTT
many,TRBD2,TRBJ2-5,TRBV6-1,CASSGIGGDLQETQYF,TGTGCCAGCAGCGGTATCGGGGGGGATCTCCAAGAGACCCAGTACTTC
few,TRBD2,TRBJ2-1,TRBV27,CASTSGGPYNEQFF,TGTGCCAGCACTAGCGGGGGACCCTACAATGAGCAGTTCTTC
many,.,TRBJ2-7,TRBV2,CASSDPGRRGMGEQYF,TGTGCCAGCAGTGACCCCGGGCGCAGGGGAATGGGCGAGCAGTACTTC
many,.,TRBJ1-5,TRBV20-1,CSARDRRGGLGNQPQHF,TGCAGTGCTAGAGATAGGCGGGGCGGCCTGGGCAATCAGCCCCAGCATTTT
many,.,TRBJ2-7,TRBV5-1,CASSSTAYEQYF,TGCGCCAGCAGCTCCACGGCCTACGAGCAGTACTTC
.,TRBD2,TRBJ2-7,TRBV4-2,CASSQDRRGGSEEQYF,TGTGCCAGCAGCCAAGATCGACGCGGGGGGTCAGAGGAGCAGTACTTC
few,TRBD2,TRBJ2-2,TRBV2,CASSDRAGGGGELFF,TGTGCCAGCAGTGATCGGGCGGGGGGCGGCGGGGAGCTGTTTTTT
many,TRBD1,TRBJ1-1,TRBV12-5,CASGPGTGLTEAFF,TGTGCTAGTGGCCCCGGGACAGGCCTCACTGAAGCTTTCTTT
many,TRBD2,TRBJ2-7,TRBV20-1,CSANRGTSGGAYEQYF,TGCAGTGCCAACCGAGGGACTAGCGGGGGGGCCTACGAGCAGTACTTC
.,.,TRBJ1-5,TRBV12-3/TRBV12-4,CASRGGRGQNQPQHF,TGTGCCAGCAGGGGTGGACGGGGCCAAAATCAGCCCCAGCATTTT
many,.,TRBJ2-6,TRBV20-1,CSAVRPPFGANVLTF,TGCAGTGCTGTAAGACCCCCGTTCGGGGCCAACGTCCTGACTTTC
many,.,TRBJ1-1,TRBV19,CASTWGQGNTEAFF,TGTGCCAGTACCTGGGGCCAGGGGAACACTGAAGCTTTCTTT
many,.,TRBJ1-5,TRBV19,CASSPGSVNQPQHF,TGTGCCAGTAGTCCGGGGAGTGTGAATCAGCCCCAGCATTTT
few,TRBD2,TRBJ2-5,TRBV20-1,CSARGTSGLETQYF,TGCAGTGCTAGGGGGACTAGCGGGCTAGAGACCCAGTACTTC
many,TRBD1,TRBJ2-5,TRBV5-1,CASSLGQGTSKETQYF,TGCGCCAGCAGCTTGGGACAGGGGACTTCAAAAGAGACCCAGTACTTC
.,.,TRBJ1-2,TRBV5-1,CAGSPVSQGTYGYTF,TGCGCCGGCAGCCCGGTTTCTCAGGGGACCTATGGCTACACCTTC
many,.,TRBJ2-5,TRBV7-2,CASSLTARTQYF,TGTGCCAGCAGCTTAACCGCTAGAACCCAGTACTTC
.,.,TRBJ1-5,TRBV6-2/TRBV6-3,CASSPPGTPNQPQHF,TGTGCCAGCAGTCCCCCCGGGACACCTAATCAGCCCCAGCATTTT
.,TRBD1,TRBJ2-6,TRBV15,CATSSAGQGPSGANVLTF,TGTGCCACCAGCAGCGCGGGACAGGGACCCTCTGGGGCCAACGTCCTGACTTTC
many,.,TRBJ1-2,TRBV2,CASRLSSGRRGYTF,TGTGCCAGCAGGCTTTCCTCGGGCAGGCGGGGCTACACCTTC
many,.,TRBJ2-7,TRBV20-1,CSAFRPPYSYEQYF,TGCAGTGCTTTTCGTCCCCCTTACTCCTACGAGCAGTACTTC
.,TRBD1,TRBJ1-5,TRBV20-1,CSAGTGGNQPQHF,TGCAGTGCCGGCACAGGGGGCAATCAGCCCCAGCATTTT
.,TRBD2,TRBJ2-7,TRBV6-2/TRBV6-3,CASRSLRLAGAYEQYF,TGTGCCAGCAGATCACTCCGACTAGCGGGAGCATACGAGCAGTACTTC
many,.,TRBJ1-5,TRBV12-3/TRBV12-4,CASSGGGFNQPQHF,TGTGCCAGCAGCGGGGGGGGTTTCAATCAGCCCCAGCATTTT
many,.,TRBJ2-7,TRBV4-1,CASSPLNSGSYEQYF,TGCGCCAGCAGCCCACTCAATAGCGGCTCCTACGAGCAGTACTTC
.,.,TRBJ2-7,TRBV2,CASSDYRIYEQYF,TGTGCCAGCAGTGACTACAGAATCTACGAGCAGTACTTC
many,.,TRBJ1-4,TRBV11-1,CASSLVYATNEKLFF,TGTGCCAGCAGCTTAGTATATGCAACTAATGAAAAACTGTTTTTT
.,.,TRBJ2-2,TRBV6-1,CASRDWPGELFF,TGTGCCAGCAGAGACTGGCCCGGGGAGCTGTTTTTT
few,.,TRBJ2-7,TRBV18,CASSGTAGLDEQYF,TGTGCCAGCTCAGGGACGGCCGGTCTCGACGAGCAGTACTTC